The source of this T cell receptor (beta chain) is a study of memory CD4+ T cells and cytomegalovirus serostatus. This CDR3 has 16 residues. Per germline, CDR1 LNHDA and CDR2 SQIVND (reference sequence). The ends lost 5 bases at V and 2 bases at J; junction bases unmatched: 11. The sort gate was single viable CD3+CD4+CD8-CD45RO+ cells for memory CD4+ T cells. Some clones are missing from TCRdb's copy, which holds only in-frame ones; the method was immunoSEQ multiplex PCR. The data hold just under 40,000 clones, with around 78% observed a single time. The chain has TRBV19 and TRBJ2-7; 8 positions agree with TRBD1. Material: memory CD4+ T cells from blood. The TCR originated in an adult in good health and CMV-seronegative. The CDR3 nucleotides are TGTGCCAGTAGTCGCGAACACCGGGACAGGACCTACGAGCAGTACTTC. Translated, it gives CASSREHRDRTYEQYF.